These 29 T cell receptor beta chains were all obtained from the same sample, sequenced in a study of blood T cell repertoires in COVID-19. Profiled with immunoSEQ multiplex PCR; TCRdb holds only in-frame clones, not every one. The sample has about 300,000 clones; 85% are singletons. Specimen: PBMCs or T cells enriched from blood (not recorded which). The source of these receptors is a woman under 40 who had been exposed to COVID-19.

The chain combines TRBV27 with TRBJ2-1; 9 bases are a match to TRBD2. CDR3 size: 17 residues. Losses at the gene ends were 5 bases for V and 5 bases for J; bases not matched to a gene: 13. Looked up from germline, CDR1 is MNHEY and CDR2 is SMNVEV (reference sequence). CDR3 loop: CASSPLLASGANNEQFF. In nucleotides, the CDR3 is TGTGCCAGCAGTCCGCTACTTGCTAGCGGGGCTAACAATGAGCAGTTCTTC.

The chain uses TRBV7-6 and TRBJ2-2, with D perhaps TRBD2 (5 bases). V was pared by 3 bases and J by 2 bases, with 7 bases between. Germline CDR1 reads SGHVS; CDR2 reads FNYEAQ. There are 14 residues in the CDR3. CDR3 in amino acids: CASSFAGNTGELFF. For the CDR3, the DNA is TGTGCCAGCAGCTTTGCGGGTAACACCGGGGAGCTGTTTTTT.

This chain joins TRBV27 and TRBJ2-7; 9 bases fit TRBD1. Germline CDR1 is MNHEY and CDR2 is SMNVEV (reference sequence). With V trimmed by 5 bases and J by 1 base, 6 bases remained unmatched. The CDR3 length is 15 residues. CDR3 amino acids: CASSRPGQGSYEQYF. DNA of the CDR3: TGTGCCAGCAGTCGTCCGGGACAGGGTTCCTACGAGCAGTACTTC.

The chain recombines TRBV28 with TRBJ2-7; D not certain. The germline V gene encodes CDR1 MDHEN and CDR2 SYDVKM. Trimming took 5 bases from V and 1 from J, leaving 6 bases between them. This CDR3 is built from 12 residues. The CDR3 is CASSLNSYEQYF. In nucleotides, the CDR3 is TGTGCCAGCAGTCTAAATTCCTACGAGCAGTACTTC.

The V and J genes are TRBV9 and TRBJ2-7, with TRBD1 as a possible D gene (7 bases). The CDR3 is made up of 14 amino acids. V lost 4 bases, J lost 0 bases, and 11 bases lay in between. CDR1 SGDLS and CDR2 YYNGEE come from the germline V gene. The CDR3 nucleotides read TGTGCCAGCAGCCTCCAGGGGGGCTCCTACGAGCAGTACTTC. Residues: CASSLQGGSYEQYF.

This clone was picked up one time. The chain carries TRBV2 and TRBJ2-2, with 8 positions matching TRBD2. The CDR3 has 16 residues. Trimming cost V 5 bases and J 4 bases; bases outside gene matches: 9. CDR1 SNHLY and CDR2 FYNNEI come from the germline V gene. CDR3 in amino acids: CASSSFSGGPTGELFF. The CDR3 DNA is TGTGCCAGCAGTTCTTTTTCGGGGGGGCCCACCGGGGAGCTGTTTTTT.

This chain links TRBV9 with TRBJ1-2; 8 nucleotides align to TRBD1. Per the germline V gene, CDR1 is SGDLS and CDR2 is YYNGEE. The CDR3 is made up of 15 amino acids. J was trimmed by 3 bases and V by 2 bases; bases with no gene match: 6. The CDR3: CASSVRTGWDYGYTF. DNA for the CDR3: TGTGCCAGCAGCGTTCGGACAGGGTGGGACTATGGCTACACCTTC.

This clone was found once. This chain joins TRBV4-1 and TRBJ1-3; D is ambiguous. The V gene's germline CDR1 is MGHRA and CDR2 YSYEKL. V was cut by 0 bases and J by 0 bases, with 15 bases left in between. CDR3 size: 18 residues. The CDR3 DNA reads TGCGCCAGCAGCCAAGATTCAGAGGAGGATCACTCTGGAAACACCATATATTTT. Its protein product is CASSQDSEEDHSGNTIYF.

This chain joins TRBV11-2 and TRBJ2-3; D is undetermined. This CDR3 contains 14 residues. V shed 6 bases and J shed 6 bases, with 16 bases lying between them. Looked up from germline, CDR1 is SGHAT and CDR2 is FQNNGV. CDR3 DNA sequence: TGTGCCAGCAGTCCATCATACGGGTCGGATACGCAGTATTTT. Protein sequence: CASSPSYGSDTQYF. The whole variable domain, filled in from reference TRBV11-2 and TRBJ2-3, reads EAGVAQSPRYKIIEKRQSVAFWCNPISGHATLYWYQQILGQGPKLLIQFQNNGVVDDSQLPKDRFSAERLKGVDSTLKIQPAKLEDSAVYLCASSPSYGSDTQYFGPGTRLTVL.

The chain carries TRBV2 and TRBJ1-2, with D possibly matching TRBD1 (5 bases). CDR1 SNHLY and CDR2 FYNNEI come from the germline V gene. Trimming removed 3 bases from V and 3 bases from J, with 8 bases in between. CDR3 length: 13 amino acids. The CDR3 is CASSEDTYYGYTF. Here the CDR3 DNA reads TGTGCCAGCAGTGAGGACACATACTATGGCTACACCTTC. Full variable domain (missing parts from reference TRBV2 and TRBJ1-2): EPEVTQTPSHQVTQMGQEVILRCVPISNHLYFYWYRQILGQKVEFLVSFYNNEISEKSEIFDDQFSVERPDGSNFTLKIRSTKLEDSAMYFCASSEDTYYGYTFGSGTRLTVV.

This chain links TRBV5-6 with TRBJ1-6; D call uncertain. The germline V and J ends were trimmed by 3 bases and 6 bases, with 16 bases remaining between them. CDR1 and CDR2 (germline): SGHDT, YYEEEE. This CDR3 region has 16 residues. CDR3 sequence (DNA): TGTGCCAGCAGCTCAGGAAGTGGGTTTAGTAATTCACCCCTCCACTTT. As protein: CASSSGSGFSNSPLHF.

The rearrangement uses TRBV6-1 and TRBJ1-6; the D gene is possibly TRBD1 (5 bases). The CDR3 runs to 15 residues. Germline V gene lookup returns CDR1 MNHNS and CDR2 SASEGT. V lost 3 bases, J lost 7 bases, and 13 bases lay in between. The CDR3 loop is CASSEATAKNSPLHF. In nucleotides, the CDR3 is TGTGCCAGCAGTGAGGCGACAGCCAAGAATTCACCCCTCCACTTT.

V and J are TRBV5-1 and TRBJ2-7; D may be TRBD2 (5 bases). V lost 4 bases to trimming and J lost 3 bases, with 14 bases between them. The CDR3 contains 14 residues. Germline CDR1 SGHRS, CDR2 YFSETQ. CDR3 in DNA: TGCGCCAGCAGCCTAGAAACCGGGGTCTACGAGCAGTACTTC. It yields the protein CASSLETGVYEQYF.

The CDR3 coding sequence is TGCGCCAGCAGCTTGGAAGAGGACAGGGTCTATGGCTACACCTTC. Amino acids: CASSLEEDRVYGYTF. The chain recombines TRBV5-1 with TRBJ1-2; 8 bases map to TRBD1. This CDR3 contains 15 residues. V was clipped by 0 bases and J by 4 bases; unmatched bases: 5. The germline V gene has CDR1 SGHRS and CDR2 YFSETQ.

This chain uses TRBV27 with TRBJ2-3, with D possibly matching TRBD1 (5 bases). The V and J ends lost 3 bases and 6 bases respectively, with 10 bases between them. Germline lookup yields CDR1 MNHEY and CDR2 SMNVEV (reference sequence). There are 13 residues in the CDR3. CDR3 DNA: TGTGCCAGCAGTTTGGATTACAGGGATACGCAGTATTTT. Residues: CASSLDYRDTQYF.

The chain is built from TRBV5-4 and TRBJ2-5; 9 nucleotides align to TRBD2. Per the germline V gene, CDR1 is SGHNT and CDR2 is YYREEE (reference sequence). This CDR3 spans 14 amino acids. The V and J ends lost 4 bases and 1 base, in that order; junction bases with no gene match: 2. The CDR3 coding sequence is TGTGCCAGCAGCGGCGGGGGGGGCCAAGAGACCCAGTACTTC. Translating gives CASSGGGGQETQYF.

The rearrangement joins TRBV27 to TRBJ1-5; possibly TRBD1 for D (5 bases). CDR3 length equals 16 residues. The V end lost 8 bases, the J end lost 0 bases, and 17 bases lay between the germline ends. Germline CDR1 is MNHEY and CDR2 is SMNVEV (reference sequence). Here the CDR3 DNA reads TGTGCCAGCGGGGTGGGCCAGGGTAATAGCAATCAGCCCCAGCATTTT. Translation gives CASGVGQGNSNQPQHF.

The CDR3 region is CASSNGQGRTDTQYF. CDR3 bases: TGTGCCAGTAGTAACGGACAGGGGCGCACAGATACGCAGTATTTT. This chain links TRBV19 with TRBJ2-3; 9 nucleotides match TRBD1. The CDR3 is made up of 15 amino acids. Germline trimming cut 4 bases from V and 1 base from J; bases unmatched to any gene: 3. In germline, CDR1 is LNHDA, CDR2 SQIVND (reference sequence). Supplemented by reference TRBV19 and TRBJ2-3, the full variable domain reads DGGITQSPKYLFRKEGQNVTLSCEQNLNHDAMYWYRQDPGQGLRLIYYSQIVNDFQKGDIAEGYSVSREKKESFPLTVTSAQKNPTAFYLCASSNGQGRTDTQYFGPGTRLTVL.

The rearrangement joins TRBV6-5 to TRBJ1-2; D unresolved. V lost 2 bases, J lost 2 bases, and 6 bases lay in between. CDR3 length equals 13 residues. The germline gives CDR1 MNHEY, CDR2 SVGAGI. The DNA for the CDR3 is TGTGCCAGCAGTTACGGCGGGAACTATGGCTACACCTTC. Its translation is CASSYGGNYGYTF.

V usage is TRBV30 and J usage is TRBJ1-3, with a tentative D call TRBD1 (6 bases). V shed 0 bases and J shed 8 bases, with 8 bases lying between them. Germline values: CDR1 GTSNPN, CDR2 SVGIG (reference sequence). This CDR3 contains 12 residues. CDR3 amino acids: CAWSVQGYTIYF. CDR3 bases: TGTGCCTGGAGTGTACAGGGCTACACCATATATTTT.

This clone showed up just once. The J gene is TRBJ1-1, the V gene TRBV7-2; the D is unclear. Germline-derived CDR1 and CDR2 are SGHTA and FQGNSA. The CDR3 extends over 13 amino acids. V lost 6 bases and J lost 3, with 11 bases in between. The DNA of the CDR3 is TGTGCCAGCAGTGTTCCCCCGGACACTGAAGCTTTCTTT. Translated: CASSVPPDTEAFF.

The chain is built from TRBV6-5 and TRBJ1-5, with D tentatively TRBD1 (6 bases). Trimming removed 4 bases from V and 7 bases from J, with 11 bases in between. This CDR3 is built from 13 residues. The V gene's germline CDR1 is MNHEY and CDR2 SVGAGI. The CDR3 bases are TGTGCCAGCAGTTCATGGACAGAACAGCCCCAGCATTTT. Translation gives CASSSWTEQPQHF.

The chain couples TRBV13 to TRBJ1-3; TRBD1 aligns across 8 bases. Looked up from germline, CDR1 is PRHDT and CDR2 is FYEKMQ (reference sequence). CDR3 size: 17 residues. J was trimmed by 5 bases and V by 2 bases; bases with no gene match: 11. CDR3 coding DNA: TGTGCCAGCAGCTTACGGGGCGGAACAGGGGGACGAAACACCATATATTTT. The encoded protein is CASSLRGGTGGRNTIYF.

This rearrangement joins TRBV14 to TRBJ1-4; TRBD1 aligns across 8 bases. The CDR3 is made up of 17 amino acids. V lost 4 bases, J lost 7 bases, and 14 bases stayed unmatched. CDR1 SGHDN and CDR2 FVKESK come from the germline V gene. For the CDR3, the DNA is TGTGCCAGCAGCCTTGGGACAGGAGGGCGAGATATTGAAAAACTGTTTTTT. Encoded protein: CASSLGTGGRDIEKLFF.

This chain connects TRBV9 to TRBJ2-2; unclear D gene. There are 12 residues in the CDR3. Germline V lookup: CDR1 SGDLS, CDR2 YYNGEE. V lost 3 bases and J lost 5, with 5 bases in between. The CDR3, as DNA: TGTGCCAGCAGCGCCTTAACCGGGGAGCTGTTTTTT. This sequence encodes CASSALTGELFF.

The sample holds one count of this clone. The chain links TRBV6-2 or TRBV6-3 to TRBJ2-1; possibly TRBD2 for D (5 bases). Germline CDR1 and CDR2: MNHEY and SVGEGT. The length of the CDR3 is 15 residues. V gave up 4 bases and J gave up 10 bases, with 20 bases separating them. The CDR3 coding sequence is TGTGCCAGCAGTTCGGGGTCGGGTGATAATCGGGAGCAGTTCTTC. This sequence encodes CASSSGSGDNREQFF.

The chain has TRBV5-1 and TRBJ2-5, with D possibly TRBD1 on 5 matching bases. CDR1 is SGHRS and CDR2 is YFSETQ in the germline V gene. Trimming cost V 5 bases and J 2 bases, with 10 bases left between them. The CDR3 loop spans 13 amino acids. The CDR3 region is CASSQRQQETQYF. In DNA form, the CDR3 reads TGCGCCAGCAGTCAGCGACAGCAAGAGACCCAGTACTTC.

V usage is TRBV18 and J usage is TRBJ2-7; D gene ambiguous. Germline CDR1 KGHSH, CDR2 LQKENI. Deletions cut 5 bases from V and 0 bases from J, with 23 bases between. The CDR3 has 18 amino acids. CDR3 residues: CASSSTPLARVNSYEQYF. CDR3 in DNA: TGTGCCAGCTCATCTACACCCTTAGCACGGGTTAACTCCTACGAGCAGTACTTC.

The J gene is TRBJ2-7, the V gene TRBV5-1; TRBD2 might be the D (7 bases). Per the germline V gene, CDR1 is SGHRS and CDR2 is YFSETQ. This CDR3 comprises 16 residues. V gave up 0 bases and J gave up 6 bases, with 19 bases separating them. Here the CDR3 reads CASSLVGARESGEQYF. In DNA form, the CDR3 reads TGCGCCAGCAGCTTGGTGGGGGCGCGGGAGTCTGGCGAGCAGTACTTC.